This passage covers 7 T cell receptor beta chains from one sample sequenced in a study of cytomegalovirus exposure and HLA in healthy donors. TCRdb's table, derived via immunoSEQ multiplex PCR, lists solely in-frame clones and lacks some. The repertoire holds under 150,000 clones, with roughly 90% as singletons. Sequencing was done on a sample of PBMCs. The source of these receptors is a woman between 18 and 30 years old in good health and CMV-seropositive.

This clone showed up just once. V gene TRBV13 combines with J gene TRBJ2-1; D unclear. Germline V gives CDR1 PRHDT, CDR2 FYEKMQ (reference sequence). There are 14 residues in the CDR3. Deletions cut 2 bases from V and 6 bases from J, with 11 bases between. The CDR3 nucleotides read TGTGCCAGCAGCTTATTCACAATGGCCAATGAGCAGTTCTTC. Protein sequence: CASSLFTMANEQFF. Variable domain in full (rest from reference TRBV13 and TRBJ2-1): AAGVIQSPRHLIKEKRETATLKCYPIPRHDTVYWYQQGPGQDPQFLISFYEKMQSDKGSIPDRFSAQQFSDYHSELNMSSLELGDSALYFCASSLFTMANEQFFGPGTRLTVL.

The chain links TRBV11-2 to TRBJ2-7, with D uncertain. This CDR3 spans 13 amino acids. The V and J ends lost 3 bases and 2 bases respectively, with 8 bases between them. Germline CDR1 is SGHAT and CDR2 is FQNNGV. The CDR3 reads CASSFRRTYEQYF. The CDR3 DNA is TGTGCCAGCAGCTTTCGGAGAACCTACGAGCAGTACTTC.

About this clone: At one boundary the junction diverges from the germline segment, which might be a read error. CDR3: CASSHLGPGELFF. The CDR3 region has the DNA TGTGCTAGCAGTCACCTGGGCCCCGGGGAGCTGTTTTTT. The J gene is TRBJ2-2, the V gene TRBV7-7; D gene unclear. The CDR3 contains 13 residues. Germline V gene lookup returns CDR1 SSHAT and CDR2 FNYEAQ (reference sequence).

The J gene is TRBJ2-1, the V gene TRBV9; no firm D call. The CDR3 consists of 14 residues. Looked up from germline, CDR1 is SGDLS and CDR2 is YYNGEE. Between the trimmed V and J ends, which lost 4 bases and 7 bases, there was a span of 15 bases. CDR3 sequence reads: CASSPEQVRNEQFF. CDR3 bases: TGTGCCAGCAGCCCCGAGCAGGTTAGGAATGAGCAGTTCTTC.

For the CDR3, the DNA is TGTGCCAGCAGCCCCGGGACTAGCGGAGTCAATGAGCAGTTCTTC. Protein product: CASSPGTSGVNEQFF. The gene calls are TRBV6-5 and TRBJ2-1; 11 bases line up with TRBD2. J lost 6 bases, V lost 6 bases, and 7 bases had no gene match. Germline V lookup: CDR1 MNHEY, CDR2 SVGAGI. This CDR3 has 15 amino acids.

The rearrangement joins TRBV30 to TRBJ1-1; tentatively, D is TRBD1 (5 bases). CDR1 and CDR2 from the germline V gene are GTSNPN and SVGIG (reference sequence). CDR3 length: 14 amino acids. Trimming removed 3 bases at V and 1 base at J, with 12 bases between. The CDR3 region is CAWSGGSSNTEAFF. The CDR3 nucleotides read TGTGCCTGGAGCGGGGGGAGTTCGAACACTGAAGCTTTCTTT.

The gene calls are TRBV19 and TRBJ1-4; TRBD1 matches at 7 bases. The CDR3 loop spans 18 amino acids. CDR1 is LNHDA and CDR2 is SQIVND in the germline V gene (reference sequence). The V gene end was trimmed by 4 bases and the J gene end by 0 bases; junction bases not matched to a gene: 11. CDR3 region: CASSTEAGQPTTNEKLFF. CDR3 DNA: TGTGCCAGTAGTACCGAGGCGGGACAGCCTACAACTAATGAAAAACTGTTTTTT.